Each of the 12 T cell receptor beta chains below was sequenced from the same sample in a study of tumor and adjacent non-tumor tissue in lung cancer (dated by TCRdb to 2017 to 2018). RNA was isolated from bulk, unsorted tissue, and RNA quality was assessed with a NanoDrop ND-1000 and an Agilent 2100. Normal lung samples were distant non-tumor tissue taken more than 3 cm from the tumor edge. The library came from multiplex PCR. TCRdb lists the instrument as Illumina HiSeq 2500. TCRbeta libraries were built by three rounds of nested PCR using primers (Table S4), following protocols modified from ARM-PCR. The public sequencing data were trimmed at Q25 with fastp and processed into clonotypes with MiXCR by TCRdb, which kept only in-frame beta chains. Rows merge per CDR3 protein into single entries with the most common DNA and genes. The sample has 60,000 to 80,000 distinct CDR3 sequences on record, around two thirds of them singletons. Clones ranked in the top ten supply roughly a quarter of the sample.

The sample taken for sequencing was distant non-tumor lung tissue. The receptors derive from a woman aged 50 to 65 with non-small cell lung cancer.

The CDR3 spells CSATVAQVGVETQYF. The CDR3, as DNA: TGCAGTGCTACTGTCGCACAGGTGGGAGTGGAGACCCAGTACTTC. The chain recombines TRBV20-1 with TRBJ2-5, with D possibly being TRBD1 or TRBD2 (5 bases each). The germline V and J ends were trimmed by 4 bases and 5 bases, with 20 bases remaining between them. Germline lookup yields CDR1 DFQATT and CDR2 SNEGSKA (reference sequence). The CDR3 contains 15 residues.

The table lists this clonotype with a few counts. This sequence joins TRBV7-9 and TRBJ2-3, with 7 bases aligning to TRBD2. Germline V CDR1 and CDR2: SEHNR, FQNEAQ (reference sequence). There are 13 residues in the CDR3. V was pared by 7 bases and J by 5 bases, with 6 bases of the junction left unmatched. CDR3 in amino acids: CASTRDYRDTQYF. CDR3 coding DNA: TGTGCCAGCACCCGGGACTACCGAGATACGCAGTATTTT. The full variable domain, its missing parts supplied by reference TRBV7-9 and TRBJ2-3, is DTGVSQNPRHKITKRGQNVTFRCDPISEHNRLYWYRQTLGQGPEFLTYFQNEAQLEKSRLLSDRFSAERPKGSFSTLEIQRTEQGDSAMYLCASTRDYRDTQYFGPGTRLTVL.

For this clonotype: A much larger clonotype is one base distant, so this may be a read error. The CDR3 DNA follows: TGTGCCAGCAGTCAACTAACAGGGGGCAGTAACATTCAGTACTTC. This codes for CASSQLTGGSNIQYF. The chain carries TRBV6-2 or TRBV6-3 and TRBJ2-4, with 9 bases aligning to TRBD1. Germline CDR1 MNHEY, CDR2 SVGEGT. The V and J ends lost 5 bases and 7 bases, in that order; junction bases with no gene match: 9. The CDR3 has 15 amino acids.

V gene TRBV28 combines with J gene TRBJ2-7; 11 nucleotides match TRBD1. Germline assignment: CDR1 MDHEN and CDR2 SYDVKM. Trimming at V came to 7 bases and at J to 4 bases, leaving 12 bases not matched to a gene. The CDR3 consists of 16 residues. CDR3 nucleotide sequence: TGTGCCAGCACTACGTGTGGGGGACAGGGGGTGTACGAGCAGTACTTC. Amino acids: CASTTCGGQGVYEQYF.

Notes on this clonotype: A read error is likely, as this CDR3 ends without the conserved phenylalanine or tryptophan. The V call is TRBV11-2, the J call TRBJ2-1; D perhaps matches TRBD1 (5 bases). Germline CDR1 reads SGHAT; CDR2 reads FQNNGV. The CDR3 extends over 15 amino acids. The germline V and J ends were trimmed by 8 bases and 0 bases, with 14 bases remaining between them. In DNA form, the CDR3 reads TGTGCCAGCGCCTCAGGGCTTATCTCCTACAATGAGCAGTTCCTC. Its translation: CASASGLISYNEQFL.

In regard to this clonotype: In this CDR3 the conserved last residue, phenylalanine or tryptophan, is missing, so a read error is likely. This chain links TRBV20-1 with TRBJ1-1; the D is unclear. Trimming stripped 3 bases from V and 11 bases from J, with 22 bases between. Germline CDR1 and CDR2: DFQATT and SNEGSKA (reference sequence). The CDR3 loop spans 14 amino acids. The CDR3 spells CSASRFPGQATAFI. CDR3 nucleotides: TGCAGTGCTAGTCGTTTCCCTGGGCAGGCGACCGCTTTCATC.

In regard to this clonotype: At one boundary the junction diverges from the germline segment, which might be a read error. The genes are TRBV7-2 and TRBJ2-5; possibly TRBD1 for D (5 bases). The CDR3 contains 13 residues. The germline V gene encodes CDR1 SGHTA and CDR2 FQGNSA. CDR3 region: CASSLTPPGWVHF. For the CDR3, the DNA is TGTGCCAGCAGCTTAACCCCCCCAGGGTGGGTGCACTTC.

Remarks on this clonotype: A clone one base away is much larger, so this may be a read error. DNA of the CDR3: TGCGCCAGCAGCCAAGGCCGTTTGGGGGGCGAGCAGTACTTC. It encodes CASSQGRLGGEQYF. The rearrangement uses TRBV4-1 and TRBJ2-7; D might be TRBD2 (6 bases). Looked up from germline, CDR1 is MGHRA and CDR2 is YSYEKL. Trimming left V 1 base short and J 6 bases short, with 13 bases between. This CDR3 has 14 amino acids.

This clonotype was recorded a few times. The conserved final phenylalanine or tryptophan is absent from the CDR3, which likely points to a read error. CDR3 sequence: CASSPTSVEQYL. As DNA, the CDR3 is TGTGCCAGCAGCCCCACTTCGGTCGAGCAGTACTTA. The V and J genes are TRBV11-2 and TRBJ2-7; D is undetermined. CDR3 length: 12 amino acids. CDR1 SGHAT and CDR2 FQNNGV come from the germline V gene. V lost 5 bases to trimming and J lost 6 bases, with 11 bases between them.

This clonotype occurred many times. The rearrangement joins TRBV20-1 to TRBJ2-7; D is ambiguous. Germline assignment: CDR1 DFQATT and CDR2 SNEGSKA (reference sequence). V was pared by 5 bases and J by 4 bases, with 12 bases between. The CDR3 is 12 residues long. CDR3 nucleotides: TGCAGTGCTGAAGGTGCCATTTACGAGCAGTACTTC. It encodes CSAEGAIYEQYF.

This clonotype was seen at least ten times. The chain links TRBV7-2 to TRBJ2-5, with TRBD2 identical over 8 bases. CDR3 length: 16 residues. J gave up 5 bases and V 5 bases, and 13 bases lay outside the gene matches. The germline V gene encodes CDR1 SGHTA and CDR2 FQGNSA. The CDR3 nucleotides are TGTGCCAGCAGCGGGCTAGACGGGAGGGGTTGGGAGACCCAGTACTTC. Amino acid sequence: CASSGLDGRGWETQYF.

On this clonotype itself: One junction end does not reproduce the germline sequence, and a read error may be involved. This chain links TRBV11-2 with TRBJ1-5, with D possibly TRBD1 on 6 matching bases. The CDR3 has 13 amino acids. Germline CDR1 and CDR2: SGHAT and FQNNGV. CDR3 protein: CVSAEDRNQPQHF. In nucleotides, the CDR3 is TGTGTCAGCGCCGAAGACAGGAACCAGCCCCAGCATTTT.